Following are 7 T cell receptor beta chains from one sample sequenced in a study of T cells after yellow fever vaccination. TCRdb independently ran MiXCR on the 5' RACE reads; one entry per CDR3 protein. The sample contains under 55,000 distinct CDR3 sequences, less than 8% of which appear only once. Material: CD8+ T cells not binding an NS4B(214-222) dextramer, sorted from PBMCs, obtained roughly seven weeks after the first yellow fever vaccination. These receptors were taken from a man aged 18 to 29 who received the YFV17D yellow fever vaccine.

V and J are TRBV6-2 or TRBV6-3 and TRBJ2-1, with no clear D. The CDR3 sequence is 18 residues long. CDR1 and CDR2 (germline): MNHEY, SVGEGT. Trimming took off 3 bases at V and 0 bases at J, with 18 bases between the two ends. As DNA, the CDR3 is TGTGCCAGCAGTTATCCTATTGCCGGTTCTAGCTCCTACAATGAGCAGTTCTTC. Its protein product is CASSYPIAGSSSYNEQFF.

In regard to this clonotype: A much larger clone differs from this one at a single base, so this may be a read error. The chain combines TRBV12-3 or TRBV12-4 with TRBJ2-7, with D maybe TRBD2 (5 bases). Trimming cost V 3 bases and J 4 bases, with 10 bases left between them. The CDR3 contains 13 residues. This CDR3 reads CASSFSSEYEQYF. In nucleotides, the CDR3 is TGTGCCAGCAGTTTTAGTAGCGAATACGAGCAGTACTTC.

The gene calls are TRBV6-5 and TRBJ2-7; TRBD1 aligns across 8 bases. In germline, CDR1 is MNHEY, CDR2 SVGAGI. J lost 7 bases, V lost 2 bases, and 4 bases had no gene match. CDR3 size: 13 residues. CDR3 bases: TGTGCCAGCAGTTACGGCAGGGGGCGAGAGCAGTACTTC. Amino acid sequence: CASSYGRGREQYF.

This clonotype appeared many times. This chain uses TRBV11-2 with TRBJ2-1; TRBD2 matches 11 bases. CDR3 size: 15 residues. The germline gives CDR1 SGHAT, CDR2 FQNNGV. J gave up 12 bases and V 1 base, and 8 bases lay outside the gene matches. CDR3 DNA sequence: TGTGCCAGCAGCTTAGCGGCTAGCGGGGGGTCTGTGCAGTTCTTC. Translating it yields CASSLAASGGSVQFF.

Ten or more counts support this clonotype. The V and J genes are TRBV29-1 and TRBJ1-1; D gene unclear. The CDR3 covers 13 residues. Germline V gene data show CDR1 as SQVTM and CDR2 as ANQGSEA. Trimming shortened V by 0 bases and J by 9 bases, and 14 bases separated the two germline ends. The CDR3 region is CSVEDGVAHKAFF. CDR3 coding DNA: TGCAGCGTTGAAGATGGGGTGGCACATAAAGCTTTCTTT. The whole variable domain, remainder taken from reference TRBV29-1 and TRBJ1-1, is SAVISQKPSRDICQRGTSLTIQCQVDSQVTMMFWYRQQPGQSLTLIATANQGSEATYESGFVIDKFPISRPNLTFSTLTVSNMSPEDSSIYLCSVEDGVAHKAFFGQGTRLTVV.

The CDR3 nucleotides read TGCGCCAGCAGCTTGGGGGGGTTAGGCAGGACAATGTCCTACGAGCAGTACTTC. This translates into CASSLGGLGRTMSYEQYF. The chain links TRBV5-1 to TRBJ2-7; D is possibly TRBD1 or TRBD2 (5 bases each). V was cut by 0 bases and J by 1 base, with 20 bases left in between. CDR1 is SGHRS, CDR2 YFSETQ, per germline. This CDR3 has 18 residues.

The chain links TRBV7-2 to TRBJ1-5; D is unclear. In germline, CDR1 is SGHTA, CDR2 FQGNSA. This CDR3 has 17 residues. Between the trimmed V and J ends, which lost 4 bases and 4 bases, there was a span of 20 bases. CDR3 in amino acids: CASSSPKGQRENQPQHF. The DNA for the CDR3 is TGTGCCAGCAGCTCACCAAAAGGGCAGAGAGAGAATCAGCCCCAGCATTTT. The variable domain in full, completed from reference TRBV7-2 and TRBJ1-5, reads GAGVSQSPSNKVTEKGKDVELRCDPISGHTALYWYRQSLGQGLEFLIYFQGNSAPDKSGLPSDRFSAERTGGSVSTLTIQRTQQEDSAVYLCASSSPKGQRENQPQHFGDGTRLSIL.